This TCR beta chain originates from a study of shared clonotypes between healthy human individuals. The repertoire was sequenced with immunoSEQ multiplex PCR; TCRdb's copy has only in-frame clones and lacks some. The table shows millions of clones, with 93% occurring only once. Naive CD8 cells were CD45RO-negative, positively selected for CCR7, excluding terminally differentiated effector memory CD45RA+ cells. Germline V gene sequence: CDR1 SGHTA, CDR2 FQGTGA. V was clipped by 6 bases and J by 5 bases, with 11 bases between them. The CDR3 is 13 amino acids. The clonotype was recovered from a man aged 18 to 30 in good health. Some clones in this sample may be carry-over from other donors' samples. Sequencing was done on a sample of naive CD8+ T cells from PBMCs. The V call is TRBV7-3, the J call TRBJ2-1; D remains unclear. CDR3 in DNA: TGTGCCAGCAGTCTCACAGACAACAATGAGCAGTTCTTC. Residues: CASSLTDNNEQFF.